These 14 T cell receptor beta chains were all obtained from the same sample, sequenced in a study of regulatory T cells in long-lasting Graves disease. The time point denotes: persistent/refractory GD, antithyroid drugs over 5 years with positive TRAb. PBMC RNA was the source of the TCR library. With iRepertoire HTBI primers and Arm-PCR of CDR3 regions, TCR beta libraries were built. TCRdb recomputed calls from the multiplex PCR reads with MiXCR, one row per CDR3 protein. The top ten hold 14% of the sample, which has roughly 400,000 distinct CDR3 sequences, 20% to 25% seen once. The source was peripheral blood mononuclear cells (PBMCs), collected when the disease was refractory, from a patient treated with antithyroid drugs. These receptors originate from a female donor with Graves disease.

The chain has TRBV4-1 and TRBJ1-4; weak D call: TRBD1 (6 bases). Germline V gene sequence: CDR1 MGHRA, CDR2 YSYEKL. This CDR3 region has 16 residues. V was cut by 1 base and J by 8 bases, with 17 bases left in between. CDR3 sequence: CASSQAGQTLAEKLFF. The CDR3 nucleotides are TGCGCCAGCAGCCAAGCCGGACAGACTCTTGCCGAAAAACTGTTTTTT.

This chain connects TRBV7-2 to TRBJ2-1; 7 positions match TRBD1. J gave up 6 bases and V 1 base, and 6 bases lay outside the gene matches. CDR1 SGHTA and CDR2 FQGNSA come from the germline V gene. The CDR3 covers 15 residues. CDR3 DNA: TGTGCCAGCAGCTTAGTACAGGGGACCTTCAATGAGCAGTTCTTC. Translating it yields CASSLVQGTFNEQFF. Supplemented by reference TRBV7-2 and TRBJ2-1, the full variable domain reads GAGVSQSPSNKVTEKGKDVELRCDPISGHTALYWYRQSLGQGLEFLIYFQGNSAPDKSGLPSDRFSAERTGGSVSTLTIQRTQQEDSAVYLCASSLVQGTFNEQFFGPGTRLTVL.

This chain links TRBV4-1 with TRBJ1-1; D is unresolved. The CDR3 covers 15 residues. Trimming took 0 bases from V and 4 from J, leaving 12 bases between them. Germline-derived CDR1 and CDR2 are MGHRA and YSYEKL. In DNA, the CDR3 is TGCGCCAGCAGCCAAGATGTCGGGCTCGGCACTGAAGCTTTCTTT. It encodes CASSQDVGLGTEAFF.

This chain connects TRBV20-1 to TRBJ2-3, with TRBD2 matching 7 bases. This CDR3 has 13 residues. The V and J ends lost 7 bases and 2 bases, in that order; junction bases with no gene match: 6. From germline, CDR1 is DFQATT and CDR2 SNEGSKA (reference sequence). Here the CDR3 DNA reads TGCAGTGTTAAGCGGGACTTCACAGATACGCAGTATTTT. Protein: CSVKRDFTDTQYF.

In its sample, this clonotype was seen many times. The chain employs TRBV28 and TRBJ2-2; 10 nucleotides agree with TRBD1. Trimming at V came to 2 bases and at J to 5 bases, leaving 8 bases not matched to a gene. Per germline, CDR1 MDHEN and CDR2 SYDVKM. The CDR3 is 17 residues long. As DNA, the CDR3 is TGTGCCAGCAGTTTAACACTCGGGACAGGGGTTACCGGGGAGCTGTTTTTT. Translating gives CASSLTLGTGVTGELFF.

There are many counts of this clonotype. The chain carries TRBV2 and TRBJ2-2; D is possibly TRBD1 (5 bases). With 7 bases removed from V and 7 bases from J, the gap between germline ends came to 25 bases. The CDR3 sequence is 17 residues long. CDR1 and CDR2 from the germline V gene are SNHLY and FYNNEI. CDR3 sequence (DNA): TGTGCCAGCATCCCGCAGGGCAGGGTACGGGTTGGCGGGGAGCTGTTTTTT. As protein: CASIPQGRVRVGGELFF.

The chain carries TRBV30 and TRBJ2-7, with a tentative D call TRBD2 (6 bases). With 1 base removed from V and 3 bases from J, the gap between germline ends came to 13 bases. The CDR3 covers 14 residues. Germline CDR1 reads GTSNPN; CDR2 reads SVGIG (reference sequence). Here the CDR3 reads CAWSGVAGNYEQYF. CDR3 in DNA: TGTGCCTGGAGTGGGGTGGCGGGAAACTACGAGCAGTACTTC.

This clonotype was seen repeatedly, ten times or more. The chain joins TRBV10-3 to TRBJ2-7; the D gene is possibly TRBD2 (5 bases). Germline values: CDR1 ENHRY, CDR2 SYGVKD. The length of the CDR3 is 14 residues. V was pared by 7 bases and J by 4 bases, with 17 bases between. The CDR3 DNA reads TGTGCCATCAAAGCGTCGGGGTCTAATTACGAGCAGTACTTC. Translated, it gives CAIKASGSNYEQYF.

This clonotype was counted at least ten times. V usage is TRBV27 and J usage is TRBJ1-2; 7 nucleotides match TRBD1. There are 15 residues in the CDR3. V trimming: 5 bases; J trimming: 4 bases; junction bases outside the gene matches: 10. The germline CDR1 and CDR2 sequences are MNHEY and SMNVEV (reference sequence). Here the CDR3 reads CASSPISGTVYGYTF. The CDR3 nucleotides read TGTGCCAGCAGTCCAATATCCGGGACAGTCTATGGCTACACCTTC.

The CDR3 region is CATSRDRTGEAFF. In DNA form, the CDR3 reads TGTGCCACCAGCAGAGATAGAACAGGTGAAGCTTTCTTT. This chain joins TRBV15 and TRBJ1-1; the D gene is possibly TRBD1 (5 bases). Germline CDR1 LNHNV, CDR2 YYDKDF (reference sequence). This CDR3 contains 13 residues. Trimming stripped 0 bases from V and 7 bases from J, with 9 bases between.

Concerning this clonotype: This may be a read error, as it is one base from a much larger clone. The CDR3 end shows no conserved phenylalanine or tryptophan, and so a read error is likely. The chain is built from TRBV28 and TRBJ1-5; TRBD1 might be the D (6 bases). Germline values: CDR1 MDHEN, CDR2 SYDVKM. This CDR3 is built from 15 residues. V was shortened by 4 bases and J by 10 bases, with 20 bases between the two germline ends. The CDR3, as DNA: TGTGCCAGCAGTTCTGGCGGGGACATCTATTTCCCCCAGCATCTT. It yields the protein CASSSGGDIYFPQHL.

The gene calls are TRBV20-1 and TRBJ1-1; D ambiguous. This CDR3 region has 13 residues. V lost 6 bases to trimming and J lost 3 bases, with 14 bases between them. Germline values: CDR1 DFQATT, CDR2 SNEGSKA (reference sequence). CDR3 residues: CSANRGSDTEAFF. CDR3 coding DNA: TGCAGTGCAAACAGAGGATCGGACACTGAAGCTTTCTTT.

This chain joins TRBV30 and TRBJ1-5; TRBD1 is a possible D gene (6 bases). V was cut by 0 bases and J by 4 bases, with 10 bases left in between. The CDR3 covers 14 residues. Germline CDR1 is GTSNPN and CDR2 is SVGIG (reference sequence). CDR3 in DNA: TGTGCCTGGAGTGTATTTCAGGGGAATCAGCCCCAGCATTTT. Translation gives CAWSVFQGNQPQHF.

The chain employs TRBV6-1 and TRBJ2-3, with TRBD1 as a possible D gene (6 bases). The CDR3 runs 16 residues. The V gene lost 2 bases and the J gene lost 2 bases, with 14 bases spanning the gap. Germline V gene sequence: CDR1 MNHNS, CDR2 SASEGT. The CDR3 DNA sequence: TGTGCCAGCAGTGAACTAAAAACAGGGCTCACAGATACGCAGTATTTT. Amino acid sequence: CASSELKTGLTDTQYF.